This entry lists 9 T cell receptor beta chains sequenced from one sample in a study of blood T cell repertoires in COVID-19. Assay: immunoSEQ multiplex PCR; the TCRdb copy retains only in-frame clones and omits some. The repertoire has roughly 150,000 clones, more than 70% of them found once; the top ten carry about a sixth. The source material was PBMCs or T cells enriched from blood (not recorded which). Receptors were obtained from a man aged 55 to 69 who had recovered from COVID-19.

Only one count was recorded for this clone. The V call is TRBV6-5, the J call TRBJ2-2; 13 positions agree with TRBD2. This CDR3 has 16 residues. V lost 2 bases, J lost 5 bases, and 2 bases stayed unmatched. Germline loops: CDR1 MNHEY, CDR2 SVGAGI. The CDR3 nucleotides read TGTGCCAGCAGTTACGGACTAGCGGGAGTTACCGGGGAGCTGTTTTTT. This translates into CASSYGLAGVTGELFF.

This clone was observed once. The chain recombines TRBV7-8 with TRBJ2-1; 9 bases align to TRBD2. V gave up 5 bases and J gave up 4 bases; unmatched junction bases: 9. The V gene's germline CDR1 is SGHVS and CDR2 FQNEAQ. This CDR3 is built from 16 residues. CDR3 amino acids: CASSLYLAGTYNEQFF. As DNA, the CDR3 is TGTGCCAGCAGCCTTTACCTAGCGGGAACTTACAATGAGCAGTTCTTC.

In the case of this clone: Distinct nucleotide sequences in the sample also encode this CDR3. The V gene is TRBV7-2, the J gene TRBJ1-5; weak D call: TRBD1 (6 bases). Trimming took off 1 base at V and 2 bases at J, with 9 bases between the two ends. The CDR3 contains 15 residues. Germline lookup yields CDR1 SGHTA and CDR2 FQGNSA. CDR3 sequence reads: CASSLDAGGNQPQHF. The CDR3 DNA sequence: TGTGCCAGCAGCTTAGATGCAGGGGGCAATCAGCCCCAGCATTTT.

The rearrangement uses TRBV3-1 (or the pseudogene TRBV3-2) and TRBJ1-6; TRBD1 aligns across 7 bases. Germline V lookup: CDR1 LGHDT, CDR2 YNNKEL (reference sequence). This CDR3 spans 15 amino acids. V lost 0 bases to trimming and J lost 7 bases; unmatched junction nucleotides: 3. The CDR3 is CASSQEARGNSPLHF. The CDR3 nucleotides read TGTGCCAGCAGCCAAGAAGCCAGGGGGAATTCACCCCTCCACTTT.

The V and J genes are TRBV6-4 and TRBJ1-6; 7 positions match TRBD1. V was pared by 6 bases and J by 7 bases, with 12 bases of the junction left unmatched. Germline V lookup: CDR1 MRHNA, CDR2 SNTAGT. This CDR3 has 16 amino acids. CDR3 in amino acids: CASRSEGQTSNSPLHF. The CDR3 bases are TGTGCCAGCAGATCGGAGGGACAGACATCGAATTCACCCCTCCACTTT.

V gene TRBV6-4 combines with J gene TRBJ2-3; TRBD2 agrees at 8 bases. V shed 4 bases, J shed 4 bases, and the junction held 4 bases outside the gene matches. In germline, CDR1 is MRHNA, CDR2 SNTAGT. The CDR3 length is 14 residues. The CDR3 bases are TGTGCCAGCAGTGCGGGAGGGCCCTCAGATACGCAGTATTTT. Its translation: CASSAGGPSDTQYF.

The J gene is TRBJ2-2, the V gene TRBV19, with 9 positions matching TRBD1. This CDR3 is built from 15 residues. The germline gives CDR1 LNHDA, CDR2 SQIVND (reference sequence). After removal of 4 bases from V and 6 bases from J, the junction contained 6 bases not matched to a gene. The CDR3 DNA reads as TGTGCCAGTAGTAGTGGGACAGGGTATTCCGGGGAGCTGTTTTTT. Encoded protein: CASSSGTGYSGELFF.

This chain uses TRBV9 with TRBJ1-1; D remains unclear. Germline CDR1 reads SGDLS; CDR2 reads YYNGEE. CDR3 length: 16 amino acids. Trimming pared 0 bases from V and 1 base from J, leaving 13 bases between. This chain's CDR3 is CASSVGEGRANTEAFF. CDR3 nucleotides: TGTGCCAGCAGCGTAGGAGAAGGGAGAGCGAACACTGAAGCTTTCTTT.

The chain employs TRBV18 and TRBJ1-4, with a weak D call TRBD1 (6 bases). V shed 3 bases and J shed 7 bases, with 12 bases lying between them. Germline V gene sequence: CDR1 KGHSH, CDR2 LQKENI. The CDR3 extends over 14 amino acids. CDR3 coding DNA: TGTGCCAGCTCACCGCGACCAGGGGTTGAAAAACTGTTTTTT. It is translated as CASSPRPGVEKLFF.